Given below is one TCR beta chain in context. The clone's antigen remains unknown. No base qualities exist here, and no much larger clone lies one base off it. The data are from a study of beta chain features in type 1 diabetes (dated by TCRdb to the late 2010s). Regarding the study in general: Mean age, gender distribution, total cell number and subset yield were not different between patients and healthy donors. Across all samples, around 99 million sorted cells were examined, and cell number per subset correlated strongly with RNA yield. In the study, TCRB repertoires of sorted circulating CD4+ T cell subsets from recently diagnosed type 1 diabetes patients were compared with those of matched healthy donors. Regulatory and stem cell-like memory subsets were isolated from only 8 patients and roughly 8 healthy donors, whereas naive and central memory subsets came from all 30 or so donors. General study outcomes and caveats: Fewer insertions and more nucleotide deletions at VDJ recombination sites were observed in patients with type 1 diabetes, implying thymic rearrangement abnormalities. Naive, central memory and regulatory TCRB repertoires appeared to be more similar among patients than among healthy donors. HLA sub-analyses involved small numbers of individuals, so any influence of HLA type on TCRB rearrangement remained unresolved. Because cDNA was sequenced instead of genomic DNA, highly expressing activated cells could be over-represented, though the groups showed no difference in activation or CD3 levels. A moderate but significant shortening of TCRB CDR3 length was observed in type 1 diabetes patients in all four CD4+ subsets. PCR might favor shorter templates, but patient and control samples were amplified and corrected together, so any skew would affect both groups equally.

The V end gives up 0 bases and the J end 1 base, leaving 2 bases in the junction not matched to a gene. CDR1 SGHNT and CDR2 YYREEE are derived from the germline V gene (reference sequence). Reading from cysteine to phenylalanine, the CDR3 counts 16 amino acids. The kept DNA is CDR3 alone, 48 bases in frame from the first base. Each donor gave one peripheral blood draw, averaging about 100 mL, which was collected into heparinised tubes. Using a panel that included CD45RO, CCR7, CD25, CD127, CD95 and CD27, naive, central memory, regulatory and stem cell-like memory CD4+ T cells were sorted on a BD FACSAria II. All sorted populations exceeded 98% purity. PBMCs were isolated right away by Lymphoprep density gradient centrifugation and were stained directly, without culture. So that batch effects would be minimized, each experiment stained and sorted samples in pairs, pairing one healthy donor with one patient.

The entire amount of isolated RNA was reverse transcribed using the High Capacity cDNA Reverse Transcription Kit, so the sequenced TCRB transcripts were expressed ones. Deep immunoSEQ sequencing was applied to naive, central memory and regulatory T cell samples, giving an average of roughly 3.6 million total reads per sample. Sorted cells were lysed in RLT buffer, and RNA was extracted using DNase-treated RNeasy Micro or Mini kits according to cell number. Each cell subset was processed separately to prevent cross-contamination, with patient and healthy donor samples processed together. TCRB sequences were amplified from cDNA with the immunoSEQ multiplex PCR, producing 87-bp fragments spanning the CDR3 region. The amplicons were sequenced using the Illumina HiSeq platform. From the authors' description of their analysis: Synthetic template baselines were used to correct PCR bias computationally, reads within Hamming distance 2 were collapsed, and singletons that could not be merged were discarded. By aligning reads against IMGT, V, D and J genes, CDR3 length, and insertions or deletions at six rearrangement sites were assigned. Within each subset, clonotype counts were normalized to sorted cell number, and only after that were true diversity and Gini coefficients computed with the tcR R package. The overlap coefficient, calculated on TCRB nucleotide sequences, was used to measure repertoire sharing. TCRdb limited this immuneACCESS table to in-frame rearrangements with V and J called. A share of clones is missing; checked studies link under half to unresolved V genes, and the rest is unexplained. That table furnishes V, J and clone size, whereas the DNA furnished D and trimming. Across this sample there are about 150,000 clones, with around 8% seen only once. The top ten clones comprise 0.5% to 0.65% of the sample.

The sequencing sample was made of central memory CD4+ T cells from blood. The V gene is TRBV5-4 and the J gene is TRBJ2-7, and TRBD2 aligns with 12 junction nucleotides. The TCR comes from a man between 18 and 29 years old in good health. The DNA sequence follows: TGTGCCAGCAGCTTGGCACTAGCGGGAGGTTCCTACGAGCAGTACTTC. Its amino acids are CASSLALAGGSYEQYF.